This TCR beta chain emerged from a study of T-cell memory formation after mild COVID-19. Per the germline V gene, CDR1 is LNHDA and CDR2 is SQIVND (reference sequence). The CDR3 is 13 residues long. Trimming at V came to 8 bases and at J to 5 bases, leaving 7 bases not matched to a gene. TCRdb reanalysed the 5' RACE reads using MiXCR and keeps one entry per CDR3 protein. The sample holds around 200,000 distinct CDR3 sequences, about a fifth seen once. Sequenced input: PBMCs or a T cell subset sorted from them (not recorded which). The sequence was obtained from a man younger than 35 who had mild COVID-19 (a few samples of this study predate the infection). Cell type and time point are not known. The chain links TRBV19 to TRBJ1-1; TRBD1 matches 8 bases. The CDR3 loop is CASGQGQGTEAFF. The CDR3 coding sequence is TGTGCCAGTGGACAGGGCCAGGGGACTGAAGCTTTCTTT.